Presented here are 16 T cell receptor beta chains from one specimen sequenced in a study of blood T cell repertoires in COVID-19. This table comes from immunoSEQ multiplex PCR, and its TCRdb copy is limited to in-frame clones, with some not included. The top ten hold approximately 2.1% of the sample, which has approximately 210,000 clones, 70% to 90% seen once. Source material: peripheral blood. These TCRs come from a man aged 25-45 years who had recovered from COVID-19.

This chain's CDR3 is CASSLWAGNEHEQYF. The CDR3 DNA follows: TGTGCCAGCAGTTTATGGGCCGGGAATGAACACGAGCAGTACTTC. The chain combines TRBV27 with TRBJ2-7, with D maybe TRBD2 (5 bases). The CDR3 is made up of 15 amino acids. The V gene's germline CDR1 is MNHEY and CDR2 SMNVEV (reference sequence). Trimming took 1 base from V and 5 from J, leaving 15 bases between them.

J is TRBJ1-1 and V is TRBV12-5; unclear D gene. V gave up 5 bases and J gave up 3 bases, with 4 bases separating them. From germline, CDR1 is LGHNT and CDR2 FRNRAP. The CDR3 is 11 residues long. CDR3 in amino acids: CASGPYTEAFF. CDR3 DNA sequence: TGTGCTAGTGGTCCGTACACTGAAGCTTTCTTT.

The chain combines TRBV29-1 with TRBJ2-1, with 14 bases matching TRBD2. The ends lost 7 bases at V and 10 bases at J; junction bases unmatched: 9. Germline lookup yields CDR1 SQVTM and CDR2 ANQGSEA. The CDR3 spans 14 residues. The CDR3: CSARLAGGPGEQFF. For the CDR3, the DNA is TGCAGCGCCAGACTAGCGGGGGGGCCAGGAGAGCAGTTCTTC.

DNA of the CDR3: TGTGCCAGCAGCAAGTCTTTTGGGAGGGTGAACACCGGGGAGCTGTTTTTT. It codes for CASSKSFGRVNTGELFF. The V and J genes are TRBV5-8 and TRBJ2-2; 7 bases are shared with TRBD2. Trimming at V came to 4 bases and at J to 1 base, leaving 10 bases not matched to a gene. The germline gives CDR1 SGHTS, CDR2 YDEGEE. The CDR3 loop spans 17 amino acids.

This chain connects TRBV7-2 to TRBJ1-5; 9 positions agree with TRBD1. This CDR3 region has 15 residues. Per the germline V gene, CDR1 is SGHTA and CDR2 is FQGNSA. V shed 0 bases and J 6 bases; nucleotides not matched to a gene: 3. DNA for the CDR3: TGTGCCAGCAGCTTAGCGGGACAGGGAAGTCAGCCCCAGCATTTT. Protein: CASSLAGQGSQPQHF.

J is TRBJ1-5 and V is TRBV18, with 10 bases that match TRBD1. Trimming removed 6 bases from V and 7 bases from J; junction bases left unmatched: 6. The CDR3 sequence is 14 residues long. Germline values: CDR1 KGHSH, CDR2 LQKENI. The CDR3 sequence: CASSGETGGQPQHF. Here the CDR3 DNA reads TGTGCCAGCTCCGGAGAGACAGGGGGCCAGCCCCAGCATTTT.

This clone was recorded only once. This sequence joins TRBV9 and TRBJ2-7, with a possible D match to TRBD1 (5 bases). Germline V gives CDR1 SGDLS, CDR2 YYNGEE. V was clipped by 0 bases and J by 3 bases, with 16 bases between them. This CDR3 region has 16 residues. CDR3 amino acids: CASSVGAGWIGYEQYF. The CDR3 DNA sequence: TGTGCCAGCAGCGTAGGGGCAGGGTGGATAGGCTACGAGCAGTACTTC.

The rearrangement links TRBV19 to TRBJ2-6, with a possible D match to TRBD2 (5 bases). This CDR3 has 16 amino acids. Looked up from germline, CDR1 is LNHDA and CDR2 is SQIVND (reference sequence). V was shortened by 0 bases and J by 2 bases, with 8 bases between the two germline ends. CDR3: CASSIDEGTGANVLTF. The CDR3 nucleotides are TGTGCCAGTAGTATAGATGAGGGTACTGGGGCCAACGTCCTGACTTTC.

The CDR3 here is CASSGAGYGYTF. DNA of the CDR3: TGTGCCAGCAGTGGGGCAGGCTATGGCTACACCTTC. V gene TRBV12-3 or TRBV12-4 combines with J gene TRBJ1-2, with D possibly matching TRBD1 (5 bases). Trimming removed 5 bases from V and 4 bases from J, with 8 bases in between. This CDR3 is 12 amino acids long.

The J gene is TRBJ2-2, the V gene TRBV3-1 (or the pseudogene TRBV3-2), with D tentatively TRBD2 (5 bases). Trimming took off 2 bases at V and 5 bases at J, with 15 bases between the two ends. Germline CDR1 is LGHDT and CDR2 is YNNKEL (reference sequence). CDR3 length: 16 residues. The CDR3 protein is CASSQWLPGETGELFF. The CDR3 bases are TGTGCCAGCAGCCAATGGCTGCCCGGGGAGACCGGGGAGCTGTTTTTT.

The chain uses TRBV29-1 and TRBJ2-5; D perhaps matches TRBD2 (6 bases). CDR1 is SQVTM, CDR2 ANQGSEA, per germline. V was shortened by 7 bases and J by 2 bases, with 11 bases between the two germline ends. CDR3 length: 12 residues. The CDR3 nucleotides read TGCAGCGGTAGCGGCAGACAAGAGACCCAGTACTTC. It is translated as CSGSGRQETQYF.

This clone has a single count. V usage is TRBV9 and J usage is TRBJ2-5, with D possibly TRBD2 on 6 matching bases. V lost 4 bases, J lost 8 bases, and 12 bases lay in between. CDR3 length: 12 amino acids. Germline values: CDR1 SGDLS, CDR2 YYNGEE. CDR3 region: CASSTSLGTQYF. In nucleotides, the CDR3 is TGTGCCAGCAGCACTAGCCTAGGAACCCAGTACTTC.

The CDR3: CASSYGGAQDTQYF. The CDR3 nucleotides are TGTGCCAGCAGTTACGGGGGGGCCCAAGATACGCAGTATTTT. This chain uses TRBV6-5 with TRBJ2-3; TRBD2 is a possible D gene (7 bases). V was pared by 2 bases and J by 5 bases, with 11 bases between. Germline-derived CDR1 and CDR2 are MNHEY and SVGAGI. The CDR3 is 14 amino acids.

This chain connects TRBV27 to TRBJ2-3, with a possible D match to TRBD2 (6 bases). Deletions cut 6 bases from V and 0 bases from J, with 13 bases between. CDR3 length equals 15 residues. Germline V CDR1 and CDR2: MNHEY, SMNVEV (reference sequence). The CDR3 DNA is TGTGCCAGCAGGAGGGACTTTACTAGCACAGATACGCAGTATTTT. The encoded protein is CASRRDFTSTDTQYF.

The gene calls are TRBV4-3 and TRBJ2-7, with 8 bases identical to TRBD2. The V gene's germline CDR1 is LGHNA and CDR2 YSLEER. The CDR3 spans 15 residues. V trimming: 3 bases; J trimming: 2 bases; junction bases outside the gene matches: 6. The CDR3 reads CASSHLAGSTYEQYF. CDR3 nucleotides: TGCGCCAGCAGCCACCTAGCGGGTTCAACCTACGAGCAGTACTTC.

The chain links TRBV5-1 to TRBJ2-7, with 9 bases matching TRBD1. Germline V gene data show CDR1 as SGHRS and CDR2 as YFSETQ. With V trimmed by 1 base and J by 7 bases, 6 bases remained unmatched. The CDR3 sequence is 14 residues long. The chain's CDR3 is CASSLPGQGREQYF. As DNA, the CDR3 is TGCGCCAGCAGCTTGCCGGGACAGGGTCGGGAGCAGTACTTC.